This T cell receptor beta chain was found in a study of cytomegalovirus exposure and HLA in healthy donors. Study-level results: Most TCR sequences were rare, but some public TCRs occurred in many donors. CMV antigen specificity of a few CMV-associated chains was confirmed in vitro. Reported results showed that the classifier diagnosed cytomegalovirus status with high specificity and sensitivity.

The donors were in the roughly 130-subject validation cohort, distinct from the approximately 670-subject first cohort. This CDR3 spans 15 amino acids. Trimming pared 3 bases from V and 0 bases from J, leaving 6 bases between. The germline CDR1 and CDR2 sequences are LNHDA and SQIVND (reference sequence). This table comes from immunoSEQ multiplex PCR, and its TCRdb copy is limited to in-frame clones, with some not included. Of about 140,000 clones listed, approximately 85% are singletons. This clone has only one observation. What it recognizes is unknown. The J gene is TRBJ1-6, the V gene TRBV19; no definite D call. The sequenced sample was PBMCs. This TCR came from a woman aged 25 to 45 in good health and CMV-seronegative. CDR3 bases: TGTGCCAGTAGTATTGGGAGCTCCTATAATTCACCCCTCCACTTT. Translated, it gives CASSIGSSYNSPLHF.